The TCR beta chain under discussion was sequenced for a study of shared clonotypes between healthy human individuals. The input for sorted-subset replicate PCRs was approximately 200 ng DNA, some 30,000 T cell genomes. Generated by immunoSEQ multiplex PCR, the TCRdb table keeps only in-frame clones and is missing some. The sample lists some 2,000,000 clones; 95% were seen once. CDR3 length: 16 amino acids. V lost 5 bases to trimming and J lost 5 bases, with 21 bases between them. The germline V gene encodes CDR1 SEHNR and CDR2 FQNEAQ (reference sequence). The TCR was taken from a man aged 18 to 29 in good health. Sequencing was carried out using naive CD4+ T cells sorted from blood. Subset here: CD45RA+ positively selected. The chain is built from TRBV7-9 and TRBJ2-5; a weak D match, TRBD2 (7 bases). Here the CDR3 DNA reads TGTGCCAGCAGCCCCCCAGGGGCGGGGGTGCGGGAGACCCAGTACTTC. It encodes CASSPPGAGVRETQYF.